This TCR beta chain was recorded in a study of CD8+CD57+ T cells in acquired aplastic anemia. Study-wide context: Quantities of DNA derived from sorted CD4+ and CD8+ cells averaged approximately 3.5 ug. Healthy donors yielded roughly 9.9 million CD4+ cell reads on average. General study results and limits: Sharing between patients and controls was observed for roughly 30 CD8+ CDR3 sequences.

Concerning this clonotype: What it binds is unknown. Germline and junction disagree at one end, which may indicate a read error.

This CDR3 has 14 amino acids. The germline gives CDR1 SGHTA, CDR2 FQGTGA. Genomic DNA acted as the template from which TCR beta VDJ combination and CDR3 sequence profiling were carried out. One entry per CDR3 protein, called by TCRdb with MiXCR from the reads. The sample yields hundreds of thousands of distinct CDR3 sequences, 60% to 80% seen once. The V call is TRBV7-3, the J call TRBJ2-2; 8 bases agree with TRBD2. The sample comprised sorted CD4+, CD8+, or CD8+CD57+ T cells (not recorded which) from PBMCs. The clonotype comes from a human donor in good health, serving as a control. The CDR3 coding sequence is TGTGCCAGCAGCTTAGTTAGCGGGGCGGGCGCGCTGTTGTTT. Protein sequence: CASSLVSGAGALLF.